These T cell receptor beta chains were read from a single sample in a study of CD8 T cells in ankylosing spondylitis. TCRdb re-derived calls from the 5' RACE reads in MiXCR, one entry per CDR3 protein. The sample lists 250,000 to 300,000 distinct CDR3 sequences; approximately 20% were seen once. Sequences were obtained from blood, either unsorted or a sorted T cell fraction (not recorded which). The receptors were gathered from a male donor with ankylosing spondylitis or in good health (not recorded which). CDR3s include the opening cysteine and the closing phenylalanine or tryptophan. The D gene is left open where the match is weak. Size is stated for part of the rows, as once, few or many counts, or as a class when the clone is expanded.

>TRBJ2-3|NA|TRBV7-2|TRBD2
CASSLGHSGGTDTQYF
TGTGCCAGCAGCTTAGGGCATAGCGGGGGTACAGATACGCAGTATTTT
>TRBJ2-1|few|TRBV20-1|TRBD2
CSASRLAGGYNEQFF
TGCAGTGCTAGCAGATTAGCGGGAGGCTACAATGAGCAGTTCTTC
>TRBJ1-2|few|TRBV12-3/TRBV12-4|NA
CASRSTGSAIYGYTF
TGTGCCAGCAGATCTACAGGGTCCGCGATCTATGGCTACACCTTC
>TRBJ1-2|few|TRBV28|TRBD1
CASSLGGRGNYGYTF
TGTGCCAGCAGTTTGGGGGGCAGGGGGAACTATGGCTACACCTTC
>TRBJ1-5|few|TRBV9|NA
CASSVGVGGPDQPQHF
TGTGCCAGCAGCGTAGGAGTTGGCGGACCGGACCAGCCCCAGCATTTT
>TRBJ2-1|NA|TRBV7-2|NA
CASSLEGLAYEQFF
TGTGCCAGCAGCTTAGAGGGCCTAGCGTATGAGCAGTTCTTC
>TRBJ2-3|few|TRBV5-1|TRBD2
CASSPAGGPPDTQYF
TGCGCCAGCAGTCCAGCGGGAGGGCCCCCAGATACGCAGTATTTT
>TRBJ2-3|NA|TRBV21-1|NA
CASTTRSYF
TGTGCCAGCACCACCAGATCGTATTTT
>TRBJ2-2|many|TRBV12-3/TRBV12-4|NA
CASSLLGRGELFF
TGTGCCAGCAGTTTACTGGGGCGCGGGGAGCTGTTTTTT
>TRBJ2-3|few|TRBV28|TRBD2
CASSPRLAGGPGTDTQYF
TGTGCCAGCAGTCCCCGACTAGCGGGGGGGCCGGGCACAGATACGCAGTATTTT
>TRBJ2-3|many|TRBV20-1|NA
CSAPEWAADTQYF
TGCAGTGCTCCCGAGTGGGCGGCTGATACGCAGTATTTT
>TRBJ2-1|many|TRBV20-1|NA
CSARDEDRASYNEQFF
TGCAGTGCTAGAGATGAAGACAGAGCCTCCTACAATGAGCAGTTCTTC
>TRBJ2-1|NA|TRBV9|NA
CASSVVPGEQFF
TGTGCCAGCAGCGTAGTCCCCGGTGAGCAGTTCTTC
>TRBJ1-2|few|TRBV12-3/TRBV12-4|NA
CASSFDLDGYTF
TGTGCCAGCAGTTTCGATCTTGATGGCTACACCTTC
>TRBJ2-6|NA|TRBV18|NA
CASSPIGERNVLTF
TGTGCCAGCTCACCGATCGGGGAAAGAAACGTCCTGACTTTC
>TRBJ2-3|many|TRBV12-3/TRBV12-4|NA
CASSLGAGASTDTQYF
TGTGCCAGCAGTTTGGGCGCGGGGGCTAGCACAGATACGCAGTATTTT
>TRBJ2-1|NA|TRBV5-1|NA
CASSLSGDYYNEQFF
TGCGCCAGCAGCTTGTCTGGCGATTACTACAATGAGCAGTTCTTC
>TRBJ2-1|few|TRBV29-1|NA
CSVIPASSYNEQFF
TGCAGCGTTATTCCGGCGAGCTCCTACAATGAGCAGTTCTTC
>TRBJ1-5|many|TRBV11-2|NA
CASSLDPQGGQPQHF
TGTGCCAGCAGCTTAGATCCGCAGGGTGGTCAGCCCCAGCATTTT
>TRBJ1-1|NA|TRBV10-3|NA
CAISESGDDAFF
TGTGCCATCAGTGAGTCAGGGGATGACGCTTTCTTT
>TRBJ2-2|NA|TRBV20-1|NA
CSARPTGIDTGELFF
TGCAGTGCTAGGCCTACAGGGATAGACACCGGGGAGCTGTTTTTT
>TRBJ2-2|NA|TRBV20-1|NA
CSANQGLFTGELFF
TGCAGTGCTAACCAGGGACTTTTCACCGGGGAGCTGTTTTTT
>TRBJ1-4|NA|TRBV18|NA
CASSPQVANEKLFF
TGTGCCAGCTCACCACAGGTCGCGAATGAAAAACTGTTTTTT
>TRBJ2-1|NA|TRBV5-1|TRBD1
CASSYDRASYNEQFF
TGCGCCAGCAGCTACGACAGGGCCTCCTACAATGAGCAGTTCTTC
>TRBJ2-3|many|TRBV29-1|TRBD2
CSVGGGGTDTQYF
TGCAGCGTTGGGGGGGGTGGCACAGATACGCAGTATTTT
>TRBJ2-3|many|TRBV9|TRBD1
CASSARQGAADTQYF
TGTGCCAGCAGCGCCCGACAGGGGGCCGCAGATACGCAGTATTTT
>TRBJ1-5|few|TRBV12-3/TRBV12-4|NA
CASSTSGSNQPQHF
NA
>TRBJ1-5|NA|TRBV12-3/TRBV12-4|NA
CASSFRGGSNQPQHF
TGTGCCAGCAGTTTTCGAGGGGGTAGCAATCAGCCCCAGCATTTT
>TRBJ2-3|NA|TRBV2|NA
CAIGDSGSDTQYF
TGTGCCATCGGGGACTCGGGGTCAGATACGCAGTATTTT
>TRBJ2-3|few|TRBV5-1|TRBD2
CASSPRIAGGVADTQYF
TGCGCCAGCAGCCCTCGGATAGCGGGGGGGGTGGCAGATACGCAGTATTTT
>TRBJ2-2|NA|TRBV3-1|TRBD1
CASSSWDRGTGELFF
TGTGCCAGCAGCTCTTGGGACAGGGGAACCGGGGAGCTGTTTTTT
>TRBJ1-5|NA|TRBV20-1|NA
CSARDKTGYSNQPQHF
TGCAGTGCTAGAGACAAGACAGGCTATAGCAATCAGCCCCAGCATTTT
>TRBJ1-5|NA|TRBV6-6|NA
CASSYFFGQPQHF
TGTGCCAGCAGTTACTTTTTCGGTCAGCCCCAGCATTTT
>TRBJ2-1|many|TRBV5-1|NA
CASSPDTISYNEQFF
TGCGCCAGCAGCCCTGACACGATCTCCTACAATGAGCAGTTCTTC
>TRBJ2-2|few|TRBV12-3/TRBV12-4|NA
CASKQNTGELFF
TGTGCCAGCAAGCAGAACACCGGGGAGCTGTTTTTT
>TRBJ2-3|NA|TRBV12-3/TRBV12-4|NA
CASSLGERARTDTQYF
TGTGCCAGCAGTTTAGGGGAGCGGGCCCGCACAGATACGCAGTATTTT
>TRBJ2-1|NA|TRBV20-1|TRBD2
CSAREVAGYNEQFF
TGCAGTGCTAGAGAGGTAGCGGGGTACAATGAGCAGTTCTTC
>TRBJ2-3|NA|TRBV9|NA
CASSVDGQDTQYF
TGTGCCAGCAGCGTAGATGGCCAGGATACGCAGTATTTT
>TRBJ2-1|NA|TRBV29-1|TRBD2
CSVEATSGLNNEQFF
TGCAGCGTTGAAGCGACTAGCGGGCTAAACAATGAGCAGTTCTTC
>TRBJ2-5|NA|TRBV12-3/TRBV12-4|NA
CASSLAQYETQYF
TGTGCCAGCAGTTTAGCCCAGTATGAGACCCAGTACTTC
>TRBJ2-3|few|TRBV5-1|NA
CASSPLGALGVTDTQYF
TGCGCCAGCAGCCCCCTCGGAGCCCTGGGGGTCACAGATACGCAGTATTTT